This T cell receptor (beta chain) appears in the sequencing data of a study of spatial heterogeneity in lung cancer (dated by TCRdb to about 2019). Background for the entire study: The donors were about 71 patients from the lung TRACERx cohort who had early-stage, untreated non-small cell lung cancer. Follow-up PBMC samples were sequenced whenever available, with a median time to follow-up of approximately 25 months after resection. More beta-chain than alpha-chain transcripts were consistently detected, likely reflecting higher beta-chain transcript abundance. In the raw uncorrected reads, each unique combination of TCR and UMI appeared on average more than ten times. TCR alpha and beta repertoires were quantitatively compared across multiple tumor regions, matched nontumor lung and blood in non-small cell lung cancer. The study linked features of the TCR repertoire to counts of nonsynonymous mutations, which were determined by whole-exome sequencing of tumor tissue. At surgery, around 200 tumor regions, 64 matched nontumor lung samples and 45 to 60 PBMC samples were TCR-sequenced for both alpha and beta chains. The paper as a whole reports these results and caveats: Confirming at a functional level the hypothesis that regional TCRs recognize regional mutations was considered to require additional single-cell paired TCR alpha and beta sequencing. Ubiquitous expanded tumor TCRs were found in blood more often at tumor resection than at routine follow-up. Only 14 patients were included in the comparisons of baseline and follow-up blood repertoires.

Library construction relied on 5' RACE. The sequencing machine was a NextSeq 500. The TCR library protocol attached a unique molecular identifier to each TCR cDNA molecule to allow correction of PCR and sequencing errors. The published analysis was carried out like this. TCR identification, UMI-based error correction and CDR3 extraction were performed with Decombinator tools. Expanded TCRs were defined as those above a frequency of 2 per 1,000, corresponding to the top 1% of the tumor frequency distribution. Each repertoire was subsampled 100 times to 5,000 TCRs, after which Renyi diversity was computed with the R vegan package. CDR3 similarity networks were built from amino acid triplet string-kernel similarity, connecting CDR3s with pairwise similarity above 0.82. TCRdb's own reprocessing of the public reads used fastp at Q25 and MiXCR and kept productive beta chains. Under each unique CDR3 protein, matching rows form one entry showing the most common genes and DNA. TCRdb assigned the V and J calls; the authors' analysis was not used. This sample gives some 110,000 distinct CDR3 sequences in total; 12% of them show up just once. Around a sixth of the sample lies in the top ten.

The CDR3 covers 10 residues, taking in both the cysteine and the phenylalanine. Only CDR3 DNA is held: 30 bases, read in frame from base 1. CDR1 and CDR2 were assigned from the germline V gene as WSHSY and SAAADI. The germline ends are 2 bases apart after V is trimmed by 6 bases and J by 5 bases. This clonotype was picked up many times. What antigen it recognizes has not been identified. No base quality information exists; no much larger clone differs at one position. In light of the paper, this sample's time point label describes: blood at routine non-recurrence follow-up after resection. TCR sequencing used whole RNA extracted from tumor and nontumor lung tissue, or from cryopreserved PBMC samples, without cell sorting. Only patients with enough RNA available from two or more tumor regions were chosen for TCR sequencing.

This receptor was obtained from a male donor with early-stage non-small cell lung cancer. The specimen comprised PBMCs, sampled at follow-up. The rearrangement joined TRBV10-2 to TRBJ2-1, with no confidently assigned D gene. The CDR3 region: CASRDNEQFF. The nucleotides are TGCGCCAGCAGGGACAATGAGCAGTTCTTC.